This T cell receptor beta chain was found in a study of blood T cell repertoires in COVID-19. Across the study: Both acute and convalescent COVID-19 samples were obtained from the United States, Italy and Spain. Sources were T cells, B-cell-depleted T cells, or PBMCs; the material itself was cDNA or gDNA.

In the study's own analysis: Estimated nucleated cell counts came from reference gene primer amplification. Sequenced by immunoSEQ multiplex PCR; TCRdb stores in-frame clones only, minus some. Clonal size and the V and J genes are those of that table, whereas D and trimming came from the DNA. Among 220,000 or so clones listed, 89% were seen once. Germline values: CDR1 SGHTA, CDR2 FQGNSA. Trimming took 2 bases from V and 5 from J, leaving 10 bases between them. This CDR3 is 14 amino acids long. Specimen: peripheral blood. The clonotype comes from a man between 60 and 70 years old who had recovered from COVID-19. This chain joins TRBV7-2 and TRBJ1-5; D remains ambiguous. The CDR3 DNA follows: TGTGCCAGCAGCTTATACGCGGATTATCAGCCCCAGCATTTT. Its protein product is CASSLYADYQPQHF.